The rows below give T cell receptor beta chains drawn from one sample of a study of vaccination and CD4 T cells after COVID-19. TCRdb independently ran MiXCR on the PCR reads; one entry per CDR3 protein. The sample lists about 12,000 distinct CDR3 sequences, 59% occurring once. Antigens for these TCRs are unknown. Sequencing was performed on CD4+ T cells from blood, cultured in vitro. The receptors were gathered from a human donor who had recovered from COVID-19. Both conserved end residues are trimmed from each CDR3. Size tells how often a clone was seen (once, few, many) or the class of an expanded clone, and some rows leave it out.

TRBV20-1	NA	SGTGSYNEQF
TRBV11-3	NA	ASSLNRTGRENGRNQPQH
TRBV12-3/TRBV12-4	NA	ASSTNDRGSYEQY
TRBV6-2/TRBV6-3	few	ASRSGGSNQPQH
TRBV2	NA	ASSAQGPNQPQH
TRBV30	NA	AWSFGNTEAF
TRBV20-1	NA	SARDFAGVTKNIQY
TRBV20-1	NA	SARIQGGLQPQH
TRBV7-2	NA	ASSLGGGGGSTEAF
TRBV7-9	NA	ASSHTGEHYGYT
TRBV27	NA	ASGDSNSPLH
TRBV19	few	ASSIGGRFNSPLH
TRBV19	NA	ASSMGSQGAAEAF
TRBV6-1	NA	ASTIRTATGELF
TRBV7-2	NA	ASSQDPRAGAGYT
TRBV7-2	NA	ASSLYGPGTEAF
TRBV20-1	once	SAVAGRLIEQY
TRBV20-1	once	SARTSSGNTIY
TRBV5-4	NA	ASTRDGRGGYEQY
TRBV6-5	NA	ASSYSEATGELF
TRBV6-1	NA	ASTPGQASSYEQY
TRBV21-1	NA	ASSKGRAGSNTGELF
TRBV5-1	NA	ASSFTLGGRAYNEQF
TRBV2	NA	ASSPTGDEQY
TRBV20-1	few	SAIGTSSYNSPLH
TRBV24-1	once	ATSEAGGTEAF
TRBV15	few	ATSRDPGRGKGGYT
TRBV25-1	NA	ASSPRTGIHYGYT
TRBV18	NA	ASSPPPGQNYGYT
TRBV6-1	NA	ASSESMTAIYGYT
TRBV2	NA	ASSREKNTEAF
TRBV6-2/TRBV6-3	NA	ASNNDGGRVTQY